The rows below give T cell receptor beta chains drawn from one sample of a study of T cells in tuberculosis. TCRdb keeps only in-frame clones here, not all; method: immunoSEQ multiplex PCR. The sample includes approximately 49,000 clones, roughly 95% of them seen just once. This specimen was PBMCs, taken at tuberculosis diagnosis. Receptors originate from an adult with tuberculosis. CDR3s include the opening cysteine and the closing phenylalanine or tryptophan. Fields, in order: CDR3 DNA, CDR3 protein, clone size, D gene, V gene, J gene. The D gene is left open where the match is weak. Only part of the rows carry a size: once, few, many, or a class if the clone is expanded.

cdr3_nt: TGTGCCAGCAGGGGACAGCAGACTTCCTACGAGCAGTACTTC
cdr3_aa: CASRGQQTSYEQYF
clone_size: once
d_call: TRBD1
v_call: TRBV2
j_call: TRBJ2-7

cdr3_nt: TGCAGTGCCGGACAGGGAAACACCATATATTTT
cdr3_aa: CSAGQGNTIYF
clone_size: once
d_call: -
v_call: TRBV20-1
j_call: TRBJ1-3

cdr3_nt: TGCGCCAGCAGCTTGGACGGGAGGAATAATTCACCCCTCCACTTT
cdr3_aa: CASSLDGRNNSPLHF
clone_size: -
d_call: -
v_call: TRBV5-1
j_call: TRBJ1-6

cdr3_nt: TGTGCCAGCAGCCGCCCCCAGGGGGTAAGAGATACGCAGTATTTT
cdr3_aa: CASSRPQGVRDTQYF
clone_size: -
d_call: TRBD1
v_call: TRBV13
j_call: TRBJ2-3

cdr3_nt: TGTGCCAGCAGTGAGAGCGGGGTAAGGGCAAATGAGCAGTTCTTC
cdr3_aa: CASSESGVRANEQFF
clone_size: -
d_call: TRBD2
v_call: TRBV25-1
j_call: TRBJ2-1

cdr3_nt: TGTGCCAGCAGTACTGGACAGGGGGCCTTCTATGGCTACACCTTC
cdr3_aa: CASSTGQGAFYGYTF
clone_size: -
d_call: TRBD1
v_call: TRBV6-1
j_call: TRBJ1-2

cdr3_nt: TGTGCCAGCAGGTCAGACAGGCTAGAGACCCAGTACTTC
cdr3_aa: CASRSDRLETQYF
clone_size: -
d_call: -
v_call: TRBV2
j_call: TRBJ2-5

cdr3_nt: TGTGCCAGCAGACTTCAAGAGACCCAGTACTTC
cdr3_aa: CASRLQETQYF
clone_size: -
d_call: -
v_call: TRBV6-5
j_call: TRBJ2-5

cdr3_nt: TGTGCCAGTAGTATGGGCCCGGACTCCTTTCTCCACTTT
cdr3_aa: CASSMGPDSFLHF
clone_size: -
d_call: -
v_call: TRBV19
j_call: TRBJ1-6

cdr3_nt: TGTGCCAGCAGCCCGATCGGGGGTAACGAGCAGTACTTC
cdr3_aa: CASSPIGGNEQYF
clone_size: -
d_call: -
v_call: TRBV5-4
j_call: TRBJ2-7

cdr3_nt: TGTGCGTGGATAAGGGGCCATGGCTACACCTTC
cdr3_aa: CAWIRGHGYTF
clone_size: -
d_call: -
v_call: TRBV30
j_call: TRBJ1-2